The 26 T cell receptor beta chains given below trace back to one sample, sequenced in a study of blood T cell repertoires in COVID-19. Method: immunoSEQ multiplex PCR; TCRdb's copy keeps in-frame clones and lacks some. The data show about 140,000 clones, roughly 87% seen once. Sequences were obtained from peripheral blood. These receptors were collected from a man aged 65 to 85 with acute or convalescent COVID-19.

This chain uses TRBV6-5 with TRBJ2-2; 7 nucleotides match TRBD1. V lost 6 bases to trimming and J lost 6 bases; unmatched junction nucleotides: 7. There are 14 residues in the CDR3. Germline-derived CDR1 and CDR2 are MNHEY and SVGAGI. CDR3 sequence reads: CASRLKGGAGELFF. As DNA, the CDR3 is TGTGCCAGCAGACTCAAAGGGGGCGCCGGGGAGCTGTTTTTT.

The V call is TRBV5-6, the J call TRBJ2-7, with D possibly matching TRBD2 (5 bases). The CDR3 sequence is 13 residues long. Per germline, CDR1 SGHDT and CDR2 YYEEEE. V gave up 4 bases and J gave up 3 bases, with 11 bases separating them. CDR3 DNA: TGTGCCAGCAGCCTTGGGAGAAACTACGAGCAGTACTTC. Protein: CASSLGRNYEQYF.

The chain combines TRBV14 with TRBJ2-7; 10 bases line up with TRBD1. Trimming cost V 3 bases and J 4 bases; bases outside gene matches: 3. CDR3 size: 14 residues. Germline-derived CDR1 and CDR2 are SGHDN and FVKESK. The CDR3 reads CASSHDRGPYEQYF. The CDR3 DNA follows: TGTGCCAGCAGCCACGACAGGGGGCCGTACGAGCAGTACTTC.

The gene calls are TRBV28 and TRBJ1-2; D not certain. Between the trimmed V and J ends, which lost 2 bases and 8 bases, there was a span of 9 bases. Germline V gene lookup returns CDR1 MDHEN and CDR2 SYDVKM. CDR3 length: 12 residues. The CDR3 region has the DNA TGTGCCAGCAGTTTAACTGCATACGGCTACACCTTC. This encodes CASSLTAYGYTF.

This chain uses TRBV11-2 with TRBJ2-7; 9 bases match TRBD2. Looked up from germline, CDR1 is SGHAT and CDR2 is FQNNGV. The junction had 9 bases not matched to a gene; V was cut back by 0 bases and J by 6 bases. The CDR3 totals 16 residues. The CDR3 region is CASSLDRRLAGSEQYF. The CDR3 nucleotides read TGTGCCAGCAGCTTAGATAGGCGGCTAGCGGGAAGCGAGCAGTACTTC.

The chain combines TRBV7-8 with TRBJ2-1; 14 nucleotides agree with TRBD2. Germline V gene lookup returns CDR1 SGHVS and CDR2 FQNEAQ. V shed 1 base, J shed 7 bases, and the junction held 6 bases outside the gene matches. CDR3 size: 17 residues. The CDR3 DNA reads as TGTGCCAGCAGCTTAGGACTAGCGGGAGGGCCGCCGAATGAGCAGTTCTTC. The encoded protein is CASSLGLAGGPPNEQFF.

The V call is TRBV28, the J call TRBJ1-5; 7 bases are a match to TRBD1. The CDR3 totals 16 residues. V was clipped by 8 bases and J by 4 bases; unmatched bases: 14. Germline V gene lookup returns CDR1 MDHEN and CDR2 SYDVKM. CDR3 sequence: CASQGTDNPRNQPQHF. DNA of the CDR3: TGTGCCAGCCAGGGGACAGACAATCCCAGGAATCAGCCCCAGCATTTT. Variable domain in full (rest from reference TRBV28 and TRBJ1-5): DVKVTQSSRYLVKRTGEKVFLECVQDMDHENMFWYRQDPGLGLRLIYFSYDVKMKEKGDIPEGYSVSREKKERFSLILESASTNQTSMYLCASQGTDNPRNQPQHFGDGTRLSIL.

The chain is built from TRBV12-5 and TRBJ1-5, with D unresolved. V lost 9 bases and J 6 bases, leaving 15 bases between the germline ends. Germline values: CDR1 LGHNT, CDR2 FRNRAP. The CDR3 runs to 13 residues. DNA of the CDR3: TGTGCTAGGTCCCCCGGTAGTCTTCAGCCCCAGCATTTT. Translation gives CARSPGSLQPQHF.

This sequence joins TRBV28 and TRBJ1-1; TRBD1 agrees at 7 bases. J lost 7 bases, V lost 4 bases, and 3 bases had no gene match. The CDR3 is made up of 12 amino acids. Looked up from germline, CDR1 is MDHEN and CDR2 is SYDVKM. The DNA for the CDR3 is TGTGCCAGCAGTTCACAGGGGAATGAAGCTTTCTTT. Its translation: CASSSQGNEAFF.

The chain joins TRBV7-2 to TRBJ1-2; 10 bases are shared with TRBD1. Germline CDR1 reads SGHTA; CDR2 reads FQGNSA. The CDR3 extends over 15 amino acids. With V trimmed by 1 base and J by 8 bases, 7 bases remained unmatched. The DNA of the CDR3 is TGTGCCAGCAGCTTAGTATGGGACAGGGGAGGCGGCTACACCTTC. It specifies CASSLVWDRGGGYTF.

The chain recombines TRBV2 with TRBJ2-2; 7 bases fit TRBD1. Germline values: CDR1 SNHLY, CDR2 FYNNEI. The CDR3 length is 15 residues. J lost 0 bases, V lost 6 bases, and 4 bases had no gene match. CDR3 in amino acids: CASRGTAANTGELFF. CDR3 sequence (DNA): TGTGCCAGCAGAGGGACAGCCGCGAACACCGGGGAGCTGTTTTTT.

J is TRBJ2-4 and V is TRBV7-9; D might be TRBD1 (6 bases). V was clipped by 1 base and J by 8 bases, with 9 bases between them. CDR3 length: 13 amino acids. Germline V gene data show CDR1 as SEHNR and CDR2 as FQNEAQ (reference sequence). The CDR3 nucleotides read TGTGCCAGCAGCTTAGGGGGGCAAGACATTCAGTACTTC. It translates to CASSLGGQDIQYF.

The rearrangement joins TRBV2 to TRBJ1-2; possibly TRBD1 for D (6 bases). Per the germline V gene, CDR1 is SNHLY and CDR2 is FYNNEI. The CDR3 loop spans 14 amino acids. Trimming left V 5 bases short and J 2 bases short, with 12 bases between. In DNA form, the CDR3 reads TGTGCCAGCAGTACACAGGGCCTCAACTATGGCTACACCTTC. Translation: CASSTQGLNYGYTF.

The V call is TRBV6-5, the J call TRBJ1-2, with 9 bases lining up with TRBD1. Germline trimming cut 2 bases from V and 7 bases from J; bases unmatched to any gene: 8. The CDR3 length is 15 residues. Per germline, CDR1 MNHEY and CDR2 SVGAGI. As DNA, the CDR3 is TGTGCCAGCAGTTACCGAACAGGGGGCCAGGGTGGCTACACCTTC. Its protein is CASSYRTGGQGGYTF.

The rearrangement links TRBV6-5 to TRBJ1-5; 7 positions agree with TRBD1. This CDR3 contains 14 residues. The V and J ends lost 4 bases and 6 bases, in that order; junction bases with no gene match: 6. CDR1 and CDR2 (germline): MNHEY, SVGAGI. CDR3 DNA sequence: TGTGCCAGCAGTTCAGGGGGGCTCGCTCAGCCCCAGCATTTT. Amino acids: CASSSGGLAQPQHF.

The chain combines TRBV12-5 with TRBJ2-7; D not certain. The V end lost 5 bases, the J end lost 7 bases, and 12 bases lay between the germline ends. The CDR3 has 12 residues. CDR1 LGHNT and CDR2 FRNRAP come from the germline V gene. The CDR3 sequence: CASGQDMWEQYF. CDR3 DNA: TGTGCTAGTGGTCAAGACATGTGGGAGCAGTACTTC. The full variable domain, completed using reference TRBV12-5 and TRBJ2-7, is DARVTQTPRHKVTEMGQEVTMRCQPILGHNTVFWYRQTMMQGLELLAYFRNRAPLDDSGMPKDRFSAEMPDATLATLKIQPSEPRDSAVYFCASGQDMWEQYFGPGTRLTVT.

V gene TRBV20-1 combines with J gene TRBJ1-2; D gene unclear. This CDR3 is built from 10 residues. Deletions cut 4 bases from V and 6 bases from J, with 6 bases between. Per germline, CDR1 DFQATT and CDR2 SNEGSKA (reference sequence). The CDR3 is CSAIRDGYTF. The DNA of the CDR3 is TGCAGTGCTATACGAGATGGCTACACCTTC.

The chain links TRBV4-1 to TRBJ1-2; weak D call: TRBD1 (6 bases). V lost 1 base and J 7 bases, leaving 13 bases between the germline ends. The CDR3 spans 14 residues. The germline V gene has CDR1 MGHRA and CDR2 YSYEKL. The CDR3 loop is CASSQGSGEGGYTF. The CDR3 DNA sequence: TGCGCCAGCAGCCAAGGGTCAGGGGAAGGTGGCTACACCTTC.

This chain joins TRBV5-1 and TRBJ1-5, with TRBD1 identical over 9 bases. The CDR3 extends over 15 amino acids. Germline trimming cut 4 bases from V and 5 bases from J; bases unmatched to any gene: 7. The germline CDR1 and CDR2 sequences are SGHRS and YFSETQ. The CDR3 bases are TGCGCCAGCAGCACCGGACAGGGGAGGGATCAGCCCCAGCATTTT. Protein sequence: CASSTGQGRDQPQHF.

This chain uses TRBV5-8 with TRBJ2-1; D could derive from TRBD1 or TRBD2 (5 bases each). Germline V gene data show CDR1 as SGHTS and CDR2 as YDEGEE. The CDR3 length is 13 residues. In DNA, the CDR3 is TGTGCGAGCGGCCAGGGTGTCTACAATGAGCAGTTCTTC. Protein product: CASGQGVYNEQFF.

This clone was seen only a few times. This rearrangement joins TRBV28 to TRBJ1-3, with TRBD1 matching 11 bases. This CDR3 is 17 amino acids long. The V gene end was trimmed by 6 bases and the J gene end by 1 base; junction bases not matched to a gene: 8. Germline V gene data show CDR1 as MDHEN and CDR2 as SYDVKM. The CDR3 region is CASSPGTGGSSGNTIYF. In DNA, the CDR3 is TGTGCCAGCAGCCCCGGGACAGGGGGATCGTCTGGAAACACCATATATTTT. Full variable domain (missing parts from reference TRBV28 and TRBJ1-3): DVKVTQSSRYLVKRTGEKVFLECVQDMDHENMFWYRQDPGLGLRLIYFSYDVKMKEKGDIPEGYSVSREKKERFSLILESASTNQTSMYLCASSPGTGGSSGNTIYFGEGSWLTVV.

The CDR3 coding sequence is TGCGCCAGCAGTGAGGGGGCGGCCGGACTAGCGGGTGAGCAGTACTTC. This translates into CASSEGAAGLAGEQYF. The chain couples TRBV10-2 to TRBJ2-7; 11 positions agree with TRBD2. The CDR3 has 16 amino acids. Germline assignment: CDR1 WSHSY and CDR2 SAAADI. The trim removed 2 bases at V and 7 bases at J, leaving 10 bases unmatched.

The V and J genes are TRBV21-1 and TRBJ2-1; the table's D call, TRBD2, has no DNA check behind it. TRBV21-1 is tagged as a pseudogene. This CDR3 spans 16 amino acids. The CDR3 loop is CASSPEYGQEGIEQFF. In nucleotides, the CDR3 is TGTGCCAGCAGCCCGGAGTATGGGCAGGAGGGTATAGAGCAGTTCTTC.

This chain connects TRBV7-2 to TRBJ2-3; TRBD1 is a possible D gene (6 bases). The V gene's germline CDR1 is SGHTA and CDR2 FQGNSA. With 2 bases removed from V and 1 base from J, the gap between germline ends came to 10 bases. The CDR3 is 15 amino acids. The CDR3 loop is CASSLREGGTDTQYF. CDR3 bases: TGTGCCAGCAGCTTACGCGAGGGGGGCACAGATACGCAGTATTTT.

The gene calls are TRBV7-2 and TRBJ2-7; no firm D call. Trimming left V 1 base short and J 6 bases short, with 7 bases between. CDR1 is SGHTA, CDR2 FQGNSA, per germline. The CDR3 totals 12 residues. CDR3 coding DNA: TGTGCCAGCAGCTTAGACAGATTCGAGCAGTACTTC. The encoded protein is CASSLDRFEQYF.

This chain connects TRBV11-1 to TRBJ2-1; 7 nucleotides line up with TRBD1. The CDR3 contains 16 residues. The trim removed 6 bases at V and 2 bases at J, leaving 10 bases unmatched. Germline CDR1 SGHAT, CDR2 FQDESV (reference sequence). The CDR3 DNA reads as TGTGCCAGCAGTTTGGACAGGACCACTACCTACAATGAGCAGTTCTTC. Protein sequence: CASSLDRTTTYNEQFF. The variable domain in full, with the rest retrieved from reference TRBV11-1 and TRBJ2-1, is EAEVAQSPRYKITEKSQAVAFWCDPISGHATLYWYRQILGQGPELLVQFQDESVVDDSQLPKDRFSAERLKGVDSTLKIQPAELGDSAMYLCASSLDRTTTYNEQFFGPGTRLTVL.